This T cell receptor beta chain is drawn from a study of T cells in Graves' hyperthyroidism and ophthalmopathy. Study information: Peripheral blood specimens were obtained at initial diagnosis, prior to any treatment.

Whole-study results and caveats: Ophthalmopathy, as predicted by the model, came a median around 6 months after the prediction.

This clonotype was seen repeatedly, ten times or more. Its cognate antigen is unknown. V was shortened by 8 bases and J by 6 bases, with 29 bases between the two germline ends. CDR3 length: 18 amino acids. Germline lookup yields CDR1 SNHLY and CDR2 FYNNEI. Amplification yielded TCR beta CDR3 regions, with RNA transcripts as the source. The HTBI primer set was used in a first-round RT-PCR of the TCR CDR3. TCRdb reprocessed the multiplex PCR reads with MiXCR, giving one entry per CDR3 protein. The sample carries 490,000 or so distinct CDR3 sequences, about 20% recorded once. Sample: blood. The TCR was taken from a woman aged 70 to 79 with Graves' ophthalmopathy. The chain recombines TRBV2 with TRBJ2-1; D perhaps matches TRBD2 (7 bases). The CDR3 coding sequence is TGTGCCAGCCCCGACCCCCGGCTAGGGGGGGTAGCTGGCAATGAGCAGTTCTTC. Translating gives CASPDPRLGGVAGNEQFF.